This T cell receptor (beta chain) stems from a study of blood T cell repertoires in COVID-19. Looking at the study overall: COVID-19 samples from acute and convalescent phases originated in the United States, Italy and Spain.

Assignments of participants to cohorts depended upon their own reported clinical history. As handled by the study authors: For nucleated cells, counts were estimated from reference gene primer amplification. Data came from immunoSEQ multiplex PCR; TCRdb stores just in-frame clones and leaves some out. That table furnishes V, J and clone size, whereas the DNA furnished D and trimming. Among 300,000 to 400,000 clones listed, about 89% were seen once. V lost 4 bases to trimming and J lost 9 bases, with 21 bases between them. This CDR3 is built from 16 residues. Germline CDR1 reads KGHDR; CDR2 reads SFDVKD.

The genes are TRBV24-1 and TRBJ2-1; possibly TRBD1 for D (7 bases). The origin of this receptor is a man in his fifties or sixties who had recovered from COVID-19. Sequenced input: PBMCs or T cells enriched from blood (not recorded which). The CDR3, as DNA: TGTGCCACCAGTGAGTCCGGGACTCCCGAGGGGGCTGAGCAGTTCTTC. It encodes CATSESGTPEGAEQFF.